This passage covers 19 T cell receptor beta chains from one sample sequenced in a study of blood T cell repertoires in COVID-19. The repertoire was sequenced with immunoSEQ multiplex PCR; TCRdb's copy has only in-frame clones and lacks some. This sample has roughly 380,000 clones, with approximately 77% found just once. The sequencing input was peripheral blood. The source is a human donor with acute or convalescent COVID-19. The donor label of this sample is uncertain.

CDR3 nucleotide sequence: TGTGCCAGCAGAACCGGGACAGGGAGTTCCGGGGAGCTGTTTTTT. It is translated as CASRTGTGSSGELFF. V usage is TRBV6-5 and J usage is TRBJ2-2, with 9 bases lining up with TRBD1. The CDR3 contains 15 residues. CDR1 is MNHEY and CDR2 is SVGAGI in the germline V gene. Losses at the gene ends were 6 bases for V and 6 bases for J; bases not matched to a gene: 8.

This chain links TRBV2 with TRBJ1-3; D possibly corresponds to TRBD1 (5 bases). The CDR3 is 15 residues long. Germline-derived CDR1 and CDR2 are SNHLY and FYNNEI. Trimming stripped 3 bases from V and 5 bases from J, with 14 bases between. The CDR3 DNA reads as TGTGCCAGCAGTGATCCCCGACAGCTTAGAAACACCATATATTTT. Protein sequence: CASSDPRQLRNTIYF.

The chain recombines TRBV4-2 with TRBJ1-1, with 7 bases matching TRBD1. Unmatched junction bases numbered 3, after V lost 4 bases and J lost 1 base. The CDR3 consists of 14 residues. Germline CDR1 and CDR2: LGHNA and YNFKEQ. CDR3 nucleotides: TGTGCCAGCAGCCTATGGACAGGGAACACTGAAGCTTTCTTT. Translating gives CASSLWTGNTEAFF.

This clone was observed a single time. The gene calls are TRBV9 and TRBJ1-1; D call uncertain. V gave up 0 bases and J gave up 10 bases, with 13 bases separating them. In germline, CDR1 is SGDLS, CDR2 YYNGEE. The CDR3 has 13 amino acids. CDR3 coding DNA: TGTGCCAGCAGCGTAGTCGAGGTAACACGAGCTTTCTTT. Protein product: CASSVVEVTRAFF.

The chain joins TRBV5-1 to TRBJ1-3; D not resolved. This CDR3 region has 15 residues. In germline, CDR1 is SGHRS, CDR2 YFSETQ. Trimming shortened V by 3 bases and J by 2 bases, and 12 bases separated the two germline ends. The CDR3 bases are TGCGCCAGCAGCTCCGGGGAGTTTACTGGAAACACCATATATTTT. Its protein product is CASSSGEFTGNTIYF.

This rearrangement joins TRBV10-3 to TRBJ2-3; 7 bases match TRBD2. The CDR3 length is 14 residues. V shed 8 bases, J shed 4 bases, and the junction held 9 bases outside the gene matches. Germline CDR1 and CDR2: ENHRY and SYGVKD. The CDR3 sequence: CAIRSGLDPDTQYF. The CDR3 DNA sequence: TGTGCCATCCGGAGCGGACTAGATCCAGATACGCAGTATTTT.

The V call is TRBV10-2, the J call TRBJ1-4; D ambiguous. Germline lookup yields CDR1 WSHSY and CDR2 SAAADI. V shed 5 bases and J shed 5 bases, with 12 bases lying between them. This CDR3 is 14 amino acids long. The CDR3 sequence is CASSSVSSNEKLFF. CDR3 coding DNA: TGCGCCAGCAGTTCGGTTTCGTCAAATGAAAAACTGTTTTTT.

The rearrangement joins TRBV4-2 to TRBJ2-3; D possibly corresponds to TRBD2 (6 bases). The CDR3 is 16 amino acids. CDR1 is LGHNA, CDR2 YNFKEQ, per germline. Trimming stripped 0 bases from V and 2 bases from J, with 12 bases between. In nucleotides, the CDR3 is TGTGCCAGCAGCCAAGATGGGGACTGGTACACAGATACGCAGTATTTT. Amino acid sequence: CASSQDGDWYTDTQYF.

This sequence joins TRBV29-1 and TRBJ2-7; 7 bases map to TRBD1. Germline V gives CDR1 SQVTM, CDR2 ANQGSEA. The CDR3 contains 12 residues. CDR3 coding DNA: TGCACCCTTCCGGGACAGTCCTACGAGCAGTACTTC. It codes for CTLPGQSYEQYF.

The V call is TRBV15, the J call TRBJ2-5; the match to TRBD2 covers 7 bases. Germline trimming cut 2 bases from V and 3 bases from J; bases unmatched to any gene: 6. The CDR3 is 15 amino acids. The V gene's germline CDR1 is LNHNV and CDR2 YYDKDF (reference sequence). CDR3 DNA sequence: TGTGCCACCAGCAGACGACTAGCTAGGGAAGAGACCCAGTACTTC. This sequence encodes CATSRRLAREETQYF.

The J gene is TRBJ2-2, the V gene TRBV27; D might be TRBD2 (5 bases). CDR3 length: 14 residues. Germline CDR1 MNHEY, CDR2 SMNVEV (reference sequence). The ends were cut back, 5 bases at V and 0 bases at J, with 7 bases in the middle. The CDR3 here is CASSRLTNTGELFF. The CDR3 DNA sequence: TGTGCCAGCAGTCGACTAACGAACACCGGGGAGCTGTTTTTT.

This chain links TRBV28 with TRBJ1-1; D not certain. Trimming took off 10 bases at V and 0 bases at J, with 21 bases between the two ends. The CDR3 consists of 16 residues. Germline V CDR1 and CDR2: MDHEN, SYDVKM. The CDR3 DNA reads as TGTGCCACCCAGAACCGAGGCGGGTACGTGAACACTGAAGCTTTCTTT. Encoded protein: CATQNRGGYVNTEAFF.

The rearrangement uses TRBV5-6 and TRBJ2-2, with D tentatively TRBD1 (5 bases). The germline CDR1 and CDR2 sequences are SGHDT and YYEEEE. This CDR3 is built from 15 residues. With 5 bases removed from V and 2 bases from J, the gap between germline ends came to 13 bases. CDR3 protein: CASSIRAPNTGELFF. In DNA form, the CDR3 reads TGTGCCAGCAGTATCAGGGCCCCTAACACCGGGGAGCTGTTTTTT.

The chain employs TRBV19 and TRBJ1-1, with 10 nucleotides matching TRBD1. The germline V gene has CDR1 LNHDA and CDR2 SQIVND (reference sequence). J was trimmed by 4 bases and V by 5 bases; bases with no gene match: 7. The CDR3 consists of 15 residues. The CDR3 sequence is CASSPGTGVTTEAFF. The CDR3 region has the DNA TGTGCCAGTAGTCCGGGGACAGGGGTGACCACTGAAGCTTTCTTT.

The rearrangement joins TRBV6-6 to TRBJ2-7, with 7 bases lining up with TRBD1. The CDR3 is 13 amino acids. The J segment lost 2 bases and the V segment lost 6 bases, leaving 4 bases of the junction unmatched. In germline, CDR1 is MNHNY, CDR2 SVGAGI (reference sequence). The CDR3 DNA reads TGTGCCAGCAGCCGGGGACAGACCTACGAGCAGTACTTC. It translates to CASSRGQTYEQYF.

Here the CDR3 reads CATSRRGRGTGDGYTF. CDR3 nucleotides: TGTGCCACCAGCCGAAGAGGACGCGGGACAGGGGATGGCTACACCTTC. The chain couples TRBV15 to TRBJ1-2, with TRBD1 matching 10 bases. The germline CDR1 and CDR2 sequences are LNHNV and YYDKDF (reference sequence). V was clipped by 5 bases and J by 6 bases; unmatched bases: 12. The CDR3 consists of 16 residues.

This clone was seen once. The chain couples TRBV27 to TRBJ2-2; TRBD1 aligns across 8 bases. V lost 3 bases to trimming and J lost 7 bases; unmatched junction nucleotides: 7. The CDR3 runs 15 residues. Germline values: CDR1 MNHEY, CDR2 SMNVEV (reference sequence). This CDR3 is CASSLEGRGLGELFF. As DNA, the CDR3 is TGTGCCAGCAGTTTGGAAGGCAGGGGGCTCGGGGAGCTGTTTTTT.

The chain combines TRBV6-7 with TRBJ2-7; a weak D match, TRBD1 (6 bases). TRBV6-7 is sorted into the ORF group, with uncertain function. Trimming took off 7 bases at V and 2 bases at J, with 27 bases between the two ends. The CDR3 has 18 amino acids. CDR3 sequence reads: CASTKYPGHLIYAYEQYF. The CDR3 nucleotides are TGTGCCAGCACCAAATATCCGGGACACTTGATTTACGCCTACGAGCAGTACTTC.

This chain connects TRBV14 to TRBJ1-6; TRBD1 might be the D (5 bases). Trimming shortened V by 1 base and J by 3 bases, and 7 bases separated the two germline ends. CDR1 is SGHDN and CDR2 is FVKESK in the germline V gene. The CDR3 is made up of 15 amino acids. CDR3 DNA: TGTGCCAGCAGCCAAGCTCAGGGCTATAATTCACCCCTCCACTTT. Translation gives CASSQAQGYNSPLHF.